This T cell receptor beta chain originates from a study of follicular helper T cells after annual influenza vaccination. Time point specified: 2014-2015 season, 7 days after vaccination. Concerning this clone itself: Its antigen is currently unknown.

Findings of the study overall: Yearly vaccinations repeatedly recalled conserved clonotypes in ICOS+CD38+ cTfh.

TCRdb's copy holds only in-frame clones and misses some; the assay was immunoSEQ multiplex PCR. This sample yields 9,500 to 11,000 clones, of which under 85% are seen a single time; 0.77% belongs to the top ten. V lost 1 base, J lost 0 bases, and 4 bases lay in between. The CDR3 is 14 residues long. Germline CDR1 is SGHTA and CDR2 is FQGNSA. The source material was CXCR5- memory CD4+ T cells sorted from blood, sampled 7 days after influenza vaccination. The receptor's source is an adult who received the influenza vaccine. The V gene is TRBV7-2, the J gene TRBJ1-3; D gene ambiguous. The CDR3: CASSLGGSGNTIYF. CDR3 nucleotide sequence: TGTGCCAGCAGCTTAGGGGGCTCTGGAAACACCATATATTTT. Drawing the rest from reference TRBV7-2 and TRBJ1-3, the complete variable domain is GAGVSQSPSNKVTEKGKDVELRCDPISGHTALYWYRQSLGQGLEFLIYFQGNSAPDKSGLPSDRFSAERTGGSVSTLTIQRTQQEDSAVYLCASSLGGSGNTIYFGEGSWLTVV.